This TCR beta chain was identified during a study of T cells in Graves' hyperthyroidism and ophthalmopathy. Study-level background: Once the initial diagnosis was made, peripheral blood was obtained before any treatment. General study findings and limits: The model identified upcoming ophthalmopathy a median approximately six months ahead of onset. Using 13 V-J features, a model discriminated ophthalmopathy from stable hyperthyroidism.

There were TCR beta CDR3 regions amplified from RNA transcripts. When the TCR CDR3 underwent first-round RT-PCR, the HTBI primer set was used. MiXCR, applied by TCRdb to the multiplex PCR reads, yields one record per CDR3 protein. This table has approximately 410,000 distinct CDR3 sequences, about an eighth appearing once. CDR1 DFQATT and CDR2 SNEGSKA come from the germline V gene (reference sequence). This CDR3 is built from 15 residues. This clonotype occurred many times. The antigen is undetermined. This rearrangement joins TRBV20-1 to TRBJ2-7, with 10 bases lining up with TRBD2. Sequenced input: blood. This clonotype originated in a woman in her late teens or twenties with Graves' hyperthyroidism. CDR3 sequence (DNA): TGCAGCGCCTCCGCCGAGGGTAGCGGGAGGTACGAGCAGTACTTC. Its translation: CSASAEGSGRYEQYF.